This T cell receptor (beta chain) was captured in a study of T cell responses to AZD1222 COVID-19 vaccine (dated by TCRdb to 2020 to 2022). A note on the overall study: Because spike-specific TCR depth and breadth did not differ between the two schedules, AZD1222 recipients who got a second dose at roughly 4 weeks were pooled with those who got a second dose at roughly 12 weeks. A total of approximately 250 trial participants underwent TCR sequencing, of whom about 200 had received two doses of AZD1222 and 26 had received two doses of the MenACWY control vaccine. Enrollment into the trials was organized by age into subgroups of 18-55, 56-69 and 70-plus years, and those subgroups contained roughly 140, 27 and 60 TCR-sequenced participants, respectively.

The CDR3 regions of human TCRbeta chains were analyzed by immunosequencing. Per the source publication's procedure: TCRs in the repertoires were compared against a reference library of SARS-CoV-2-specific TCRs that had been generated with the MIRA antigen-specificity platform. Breadth meant the fraction of unique TCRs that were SARS-CoV-2-associated, whereas depth meant the fraction of total T cells that were SARS-CoV-2-associated. Using the MIRA data, each spike-specific TCR was mapped to the spike region that the TCR reacts to and placed in a CD4 or CD8 class. Log10-transformed breadth and depth values were compared by one-way ANOVA with Sidak's multiple comparisons tests. The immuneACCESS repertoire file appears here via TCRdb, limited to in-frame rearrangements. These files lack a portion of the clones; in checked studies, under half of the deficit traces to unresolved V genes, and the cause of the others is not known. V and J calls and clone size are copied from that table; D and trimming were computed from the DNA. The sample includes over 85,000 clones, with approximately 90% observed a single time. The leading ten clones occupy 1.6% of the sample.

This clone was counted once. The target of this receptor is not known. No much larger clone exists at a distance of one base, and base qualities are not known. What the research found in general, with its limitations: Nearly half of unique spike-specific TCRs reportedly recognized epitopes outside regions mutated in the B.1.351 and B.1.1.7 variants. The 56-69-year group was small, and its depth increase did not reach significance, likely because of low power. Because no samples from the day 14 peak response were available, repertoires could be characterized only after the peak T cell response. CD4 TCRs associated with the vaccine covered the entire spike protein, and the dominant responses were in regions 160-218 and 743-854. Conclusions about previously exposed vaccinees are limited, since just five or six AZD1222 recipients were seropositive for SARS-CoV-2 at baseline. Participants were mostly white British, with more females than males. The authors suggested clonal diversity may have been underestimated. Spike-specific TCR breadth and depth rose significantly after two AZD1222 doses compared with day 0 and with MenACWY recipients.

The intended sense of this specimen's time point label: baseline before first vaccination. Vaccinee samples came from UK trials COV001 and COV002, including a single-blind randomized controlled phase 2/3 trial of AZD1222 (ChAdOx1 nCoV-19) in healthy adults. For TCRbeta chain sequencing, PBMC samples from trial participants were taken at day 0 and at day 28 after the second dose. The TCR sequence derives from an adult in good health. The input for sequencing was peripheral blood, taken on day 0 of AZD1222 vaccination.

This receptor has the CDR3 CASSLFGNSYEQYF. In nucleotides, the sequence is TGTGCCAGCAGTTTATTCGGCAACTCCTACGAGCAGTACTTC. This chain joins TRBV27 to TRBJ2-7, with the D gene uncertain. Measured from the cysteine to the phenylalanine, the CDR3 is 14 residues long. Only the CDR3 region is kept as DNA, spanning 42 bases read in frame from base 1. Trimming at the junction amounts to 1 base on V and 0 bases on J, and the germline ends lie 7 bases apart. From a lookup of the germline V gene (reference sequence), CDR1 and CDR2 are MNHEY and SMNVEV.